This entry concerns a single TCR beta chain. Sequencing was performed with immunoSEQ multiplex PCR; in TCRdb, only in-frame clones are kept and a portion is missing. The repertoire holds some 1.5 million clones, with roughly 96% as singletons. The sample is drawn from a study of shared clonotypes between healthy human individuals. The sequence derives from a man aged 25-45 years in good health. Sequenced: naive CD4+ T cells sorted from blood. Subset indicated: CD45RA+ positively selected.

CDR3 bases: TGTGCCAGCAGTTTATCGGCTCAGGGGCCCCGCCTTTATAGCAATCAGCCCCAGCATTTT. Encoded protein: CASSLSAQGPRLYSNQPQHF. V is TRBV27 and J is TRBJ1-5; D perhaps matches TRBD1 (6 bases). The CDR3 length is 20 residues. The germline CDR1 and CDR2 sequences are MNHEY and SMNVEV (reference sequence). Deletions cut 0 bases from V and 0 bases from J, with 21 bases between.